The sequence of this T cell receptor beta chain was determined in a study of blood T cell repertoires in COVID-19. Study as a whole: From T cells, B-cell-depleted T cells, or PBMCs came the material, which was cDNA or gDNA.

Libraries were prepared by immunoSEQ multiplex PCR; TCRdb keeps only in-frame clonotypes and omits some of them. Among about 300,000 clones listed, 85% were seen once. The cohort comprised adults aged about 18 to 100 years residing in approximately 25 US areas. The CDR3 totals 15 residues. V lost 5 bases to trimming and J lost 9 bases; unmatched junction nucleotides: 10. Germline CDR1 MDHEN, CDR2 SYDVKM. The source material was PBMCs or T cells enriched from blood (not recorded which). This receptor was obtained from a woman in her forties or fifties who had recovered from COVID-19. The V gene is TRBV28, the J gene TRBJ2-1; 10 nucleotides agree with TRBD1. CDR3 sequence reads: CASSPLRDRGAEQFF. The CDR3 coding sequence is TGTGCCAGCAGTCCCCTCCGGGACAGGGGTGCTGAGCAGTTCTTC.